The 28 T cell receptor beta chains below were found in one sample sequenced in a study of blood T cell repertoires in COVID-19. Here immunoSEQ multiplex PCR was the method, and the copy in TCRdb shows in-frame clones only, minus some. The sample yields some 150,000 clones, 80% to 90% seen once. Material for sequencing was peripheral blood. These receptors were taken from a woman aged 55-75 years with active COVID-19.

The CDR3 here is CATSSQQGAENIQYF. CDR3 DNA: TGTGCCACCAGCAGTCAACAGGGGGCGGAAAACATTCAGTACTTC. The rearrangement links TRBV15 to TRBJ2-4; the match to TRBD1 covers 9 bases. CDR3 length: 15 residues. V dropped 3 bases and J dropped 5; count of bases not matched to a gene: 5. Germline V gives CDR1 LNHNV, CDR2 YYDKDF (reference sequence).

The rearrangement joins TRBV9 to TRBJ2-5; 7 bases fit TRBD1. Trimming took 3 bases from V and 5 from J; bases not matched to a gene: 10. The CDR3 has 15 amino acids. The germline gives CDR1 SGDLS, CDR2 YYNGEE. The CDR3, as DNA: TGTGCCAGCAGCGGCGACAGGGTCCCCGGGGAGACCCAGTACTTC. Amino acid sequence: CASSGDRVPGETQYF.

CDR3 in amino acids: CAWSVTRGQIPDYGYTF. CDR3 in DNA: TGTGCCTGGAGTGTTACCCGAGGACAGATTCCTGACTATGGCTACACCTTC. The chain couples TRBV30 to TRBJ1-2; a weak D match, TRBD1 (6 bases). Trimming cost V 0 bases and J 3 bases, with 20 bases left between them. Germline CDR1 GTSNPN, CDR2 SVGIG (reference sequence). CDR3 length: 17 residues.

V usage is TRBV28 and J usage is TRBJ1-5, with 7 bases lining up with TRBD1. Germline CDR1 reads MDHEN; CDR2 reads SYDVKM. V dropped 10 bases and J dropped 0; count of bases not matched to a gene: 9. The CDR3 has 15 residues. CDR3 protein: CAISPDRVSNQPQHF. The CDR3 DNA reads as TGTGCCATCTCACCCGACAGGGTTAGCAATCAGCCCCAGCATTTT. Based on the CDR3 plus reference TRBV28 and TRBJ1-5, the full variable domain is DVKVTQSSRYLVKRTGEKVFLECVQDMDHENMFWYRQDPGLGLRLIYFSYDVKMKEKGDIPEGYSVSREKKERFSLILESASTNQTSMYLCAISPDRVSNQPQHFGDGTRLSIL.

The V and J genes are TRBV18 and TRBJ2-5, with TRBD2 matching 8 bases. V shed 5 bases, J shed 1 base, and the junction held 6 bases outside the gene matches. This CDR3 is built from 15 residues. From germline, CDR1 is KGHSH and CDR2 LQKENI. The CDR3: CASSYSTSAQETQYF. CDR3 nucleotide sequence: TGTGCCAGCTCATACTCGACTAGCGCCCAAGAGACCCAGTACTTC.

V is TRBV30 and J is TRBJ1-6; 8 bases are shared with TRBD1. The J segment lost 12 bases and the V segment lost 3 bases, leaving 7 bases of the junction unmatched. This CDR3 has 13 residues. Germline-derived CDR1 and CDR2 are GTSNPN and SVGIG (reference sequence). CDR3 DNA: TGTGCCTGGAGGGGGACAGGTCTAAGACCCCTCCACTTT. Translating gives CAWRGTGLRPLHF.

The chain couples TRBV6-1 to TRBJ2-4, with 12 bases identical to TRBD2. Germline V gene lookup returns CDR1 MNHNS and CDR2 SASEGT. J gave up 6 bases and V 0 bases, and 9 bases lay outside the gene matches. CDR3 size: 18 residues. The chain's CDR3 is CASSEAGLAGGPGNIQYF. The CDR3 coding sequence is TGTGCCAGCAGTGAAGCGGGGCTAGCGGGAGGGCCGGGAAACATTCAGTACTTC.

The chain couples TRBV20-1 to TRBJ2-1; D may be TRBD2 (5 bases). Germline V gene sequence: CDR1 DFQATT, CDR2 SNEGSKA (reference sequence). V lost 3 bases and J 14 bases, leaving 14 bases between the germline ends. CDR3 length equals 11 residues. The CDR3 reads CSARGSDLEFF. In nucleotides, the CDR3 is TGCAGTGCTAGGGGTAGCGATTTGGAGTTCTTC.

The V and J genes are TRBV11-3 and TRBJ2-5; TRBD2 might be the D (5 bases). The ends were cut back, 5 bases at V and 2 bases at J, with 12 bases in the middle. The CDR3 contains 14 residues. Germline assignment: CDR1 SGHNT and CDR2 YENEEA. Here the CDR3 reads CASSPTGIQETQYF. The CDR3 DNA reads TGTGCCAGCAGCCCCACCGGGATTCAAGAGACCCAGTACTTC.

The rearrangement joins TRBV7-2 to TRBJ2-3, with D tentatively TRBD2 (6 bases). Trimming stripped 5 bases from V and 0 bases from J, with 15 bases between. Germline V gene data show CDR1 as SGHTA and CDR2 as FQGNSA. CDR3 length: 16 amino acids. The CDR3, as DNA: TGTGCCAGCAGCGCGGATCGGGAGTTAAGCACAGATACGCAGTATTTT. Encoded protein: CASSADRELSTDTQYF.

The rearrangement joins TRBV18 to TRBJ2-7; D ambiguous. CDR1 is KGHSH and CDR2 is LQKENI in the germline V gene. Trimming stripped 4 bases from V and 5 bases from J, with 15 bases between. This CDR3 has 14 amino acids. The CDR3: CASSRDSADDEQYF. CDR3 DNA sequence: TGTGCCAGCTCACGAGACTCGGCAGACGACGAGCAGTACTTC.

This chain uses TRBV29-1 with TRBJ2-3; TRBD2 matches 7 bases. CDR1 SQVTM and CDR2 ANQGSEA come from the germline V gene. The CDR3 contains 12 residues. The J segment lost 4 bases and the V segment lost 8 bases, leaving 6 bases of the junction unmatched. The CDR3 DNA sequence: TGCAGCCTCCGCGGGGGATCAGATACGCAGTATTTT. Its protein is CSLRGGSDTQYF.

The V and J genes are TRBV4-3 and TRBJ2-2; TRBD2 matches 7 bases. The CDR3 length is 15 residues. With V trimmed by 4 bases and J by 6 bases, 8 bases remained unmatched. Germline V gives CDR1 LGHNA, CDR2 YSLEER. The CDR3 nucleotides are TGCGCCAGCAGCCGCGGGGGAGAAAGTGCCGGGGAGCTGTTTTTT. Amino acid sequence: CASSRGGESAGELFF.

The chain is built from TRBV7-6 and TRBJ2-7; the D gene is possibly TRBD2 (6 bases). The ends were cut back, 4 bases at V and 6 bases at J, with 13 bases in the middle. Germline V CDR1 and CDR2: SGHVS, FNYEAQ. The CDR3 is 13 amino acids. The CDR3 region is CASSSWGVIEQYF. The CDR3 nucleotides read TGTGCCAGCAGCTCATGGGGGGTGATCGAGCAGTACTTC.

The V gene is TRBV3-1 (or the pseudogene TRBV3-2), the J gene TRBJ2-2; D is ambiguous. This CDR3 comprises 15 residues. CDR1 is LGHDT, CDR2 YNNKEL, per germline (reference sequence). The V end lost 1 base, the J end lost 1 base, and 7 bases lay between the germline ends. CDR3 nucleotide sequence: TGTGCCAGCAGCCAAGGACTCCTGAACACCGGGGAGCTGTTTTTT. This translates into CASSQGLLNTGELFF.

The V call is TRBV24-1, the J call TRBJ1-2; D not certain. The length of the CDR3 is 14 residues. CDR1 is KGHDR and CDR2 is SFDVKD in the germline V gene. Trimming removed 3 bases at V and 2 bases at J, with 9 bases between. Written as DNA, the CDR3 is TGTGCCACCAGTGATCCGTCAGGAAACTATGGCTACACCTTC. Its protein is CATSDPSGNYGYTF.

This chain uses TRBV2 with TRBJ1-4; D may be TRBD1 (6 bases). The CDR3 has 15 residues. V dropped 6 bases and J dropped 10 bases, with 21 bases sitting between them. Germline V CDR1 and CDR2: SNHLY, FYNNEI. As DNA, the CDR3 is TGTGCCAGCAGCACACAGGGCCTAGGTGGAGGAAAACTGTTTTTT. Encoded protein: CASSTQGLGGGKLFF.

The sample holds one count of this clone. This chain joins TRBV5-1 and TRBJ2-7, with TRBD1 identical over 8 bases. Germline CDR1 and CDR2: SGHRS and YFSETQ. The CDR3 spans 16 residues. The ends lost 3 bases at V and 1 base at J; junction bases unmatched: 9. The DNA for the CDR3 is TGCGCCAGCAGCTACGGGACAGGTCCAATTTCCTACGAGCAGTACTTC. Protein sequence: CASSYGTGPISYEQYF.

The chain uses TRBV7-8 and TRBJ2-5; TRBD1 matches 7 bases. The V segment lost 5 bases and the J segment 4 bases; nucleotides outside the gene matches: 4. Per germline, CDR1 SGHVS and CDR2 FQNEAQ. This CDR3 comprises 13 residues. The CDR3 loop is CASSLTGIETQYF. CDR3 nucleotide sequence: TGTGCCAGCAGCCTGACAGGGATAGAGACCCAGTACTTC.

The V gene is TRBV6-2 or TRBV6-3, the J gene TRBJ2-7; 7 positions match TRBD1. V was clipped by 2 bases and J by 3 bases; unmatched bases: 7. The germline CDR1 and CDR2 sequences are MNHEY and SVGEGT. This CDR3 contains 15 residues. CDR3 loop: CASSYRGPPYYEQYF. CDR3 coding DNA: TGTGCCAGCAGTTACAGGGGGCCGCCCTACTACGAGCAGTACTTC.

This chain links TRBV15 with TRBJ1-5; D is unresolved. CDR3 length: 15 residues. Germline V gives CDR1 LNHNV, CDR2 YYDKDF (reference sequence). V was cut by 0 bases and J by 3 bases, with 9 bases left in between. CDR3: CATSRDIGVNQPQHF. CDR3 DNA: TGTGCCACCAGCAGAGATATCGGGGTCAATCAGCCCCAGCATTTT.

The chain links TRBV13 to TRBJ2-7; the match to TRBD1 covers 10 bases. Germline CDR1 is PRHDT and CDR2 is FYEKMQ (reference sequence). CDR3 length: 14 amino acids. With V trimmed by 5 bases and J by 5 bases, 6 bases remained unmatched. The CDR3 is CASSPRDRGHEQYF. CDR3 DNA sequence: TGTGCCAGCAGCCCCCGGGACAGGGGTCACGAGCAGTACTTC.

The chain carries TRBV6-5 and TRBJ2-5; 10 bases align to TRBD1. The CDR3 is 13 residues long. V shed 8 bases and J 5 bases; nucleotides not matched to a gene: 5. CDR1 is MNHEY, CDR2 SVGAGI, per germline. The CDR3 DNA follows: TGTGCCAGCCTCGGACAGGGGGTCGAGACCCAGTACTTC. This encodes CASLGQGVETQYF.

The J gene is TRBJ1-2, the V gene TRBV30; maybe TRBD1 (6 bases). Deletions cut 4 bases from V and 0 bases from J, with 6 bases between. The germline V gene has CDR1 GTSNPN and CDR2 SVGIG (reference sequence). The CDR3 loop spans 12 amino acids. Written as DNA, the CDR3 is TGTGCCTGGACAGGGGCTAACTATGGCTACACCTTC. It encodes CAWTGANYGYTF.

CDR3 DNA: TGTGCCAGCAGCCGGACAGGGTCCTACGAGCAGTACTTC. The encoded protein is CASSRTGSYEQYF. The V gene is TRBV12-3 or TRBV12-4, the J gene TRBJ2-7, with 8 positions matching TRBD1. V was pared by 6 bases and J by 1 base, with 2 bases of the junction left unmatched. The CDR3 extends over 13 amino acids.

The V and J genes are TRBV7-9 and TRBJ2-7; D not certain. CDR3 length equals 11 residues. Germline assignment: CDR1 SEHNR and CDR2 FQNEAQ (reference sequence). Deletions cut 5 bases from V and 6 bases from J, with 8 bases between. The CDR3 bases are TGTGCCAGCAGCCCAATCCCCGAGCAGTACTTC. It is translated as CASSPIPEQYF. Together with reference TRBV7-9 and TRBJ2-7, the CDR3 gives the full variable domain: DTGVSQNPRHKITKRGQNVTFRCDPISEHNRLYWYRQTLGQGPEFLTYFQNEAQLEKSRLLSDRFSAERPKGSFSTLEIQRTEQGDSAMYLCASSPIPEQYFGPGTRLTVT.

The rearrangement uses TRBV4-1 and TRBJ2-1, with 10 nucleotides matching TRBD2. Germline V gene data show CDR1 as MGHRA and CDR2 as YSYEKL. With V trimmed by 3 bases and J by 7 bases, 9 bases remained unmatched. The CDR3 totals 16 residues. This CDR3 is CASSHFSGRLGNEQFF. The DNA for the CDR3 is TGCGCCAGCAGCCACTTTAGCGGGAGGTTGGGGAATGAGCAGTTCTTC.

The chain joins TRBV27 to TRBJ2-7; 11 bases line up with TRBD2. V lost 5 bases and J lost 0; bases outside the gene matches: 9. This CDR3 comprises 17 residues. CDR1 MNHEY and CDR2 SMNVEV come from the germline V gene (reference sequence). The CDR3 DNA is TGTGCCAGCAGTCTAAGGACTAGCGGGTCCCACTCCTACGAGCAGTACTTC. The encoded protein is CASSLRTSGSHSYEQYF.